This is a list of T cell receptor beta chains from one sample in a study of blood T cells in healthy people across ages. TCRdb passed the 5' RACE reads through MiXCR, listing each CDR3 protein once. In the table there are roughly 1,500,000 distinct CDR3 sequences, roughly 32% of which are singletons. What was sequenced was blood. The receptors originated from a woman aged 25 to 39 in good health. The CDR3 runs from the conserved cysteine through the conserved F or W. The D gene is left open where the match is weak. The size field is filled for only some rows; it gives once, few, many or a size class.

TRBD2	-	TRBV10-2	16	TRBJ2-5	TGCGCCAGCAGGAGTACTAGCGGAGCCCCCAGCCAGACCCAGTACTTC	CASRSTSGAPSQTQYF
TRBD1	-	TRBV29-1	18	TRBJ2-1	TGCAGCGTTAAAAGGACAGGGGAAGCGGGCCACAAGGGGGATGAGCAGTTCTTC	CSVKRTGEAGHKGDEQFF
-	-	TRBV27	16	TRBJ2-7	TGTGCCAGCAGTTTATTACCGGGCAGGGGCTTTTGGGAGCAGTACTTC	CASSLLPGRGFWEQYF
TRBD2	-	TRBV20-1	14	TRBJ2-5	TGCAGTGCTAGGGTAGCGGGGGGGAGAGAGACCCAGTACTTC	CSARVAGGRETQYF
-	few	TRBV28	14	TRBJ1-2	TGTGCCAGCAGTTTAGAAAGGGACGGCTATGGCTACACCTTC	CASSLERDGYGYTF
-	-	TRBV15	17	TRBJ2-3	TGTGCCACCAGCACCCGATCGGAGTCCTCTACGGGAGATACGCAGTATTTT	CATSTRSESSTGDTQYF
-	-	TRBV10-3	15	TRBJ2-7	TGTGCCATCAGGGATTCGACGGGGGCCAGCTACGAGCAGTACTTC	CAIRDSTGASYEQYF
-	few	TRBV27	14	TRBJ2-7	TGTGCCAGCAGTTTCGGGTTCGGACGAGGGGAGCAGTACTTC	CASSFGFGRGEQYF
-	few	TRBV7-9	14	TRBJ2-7	TGTGCCAGCAGCTTTAACCAGGGAGCCTACGAGCAGTACTTC	CASSFNQGAYEQYF
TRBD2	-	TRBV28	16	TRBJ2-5	TGTGCCAGCAGTCCCCCCAGAGCGGGAGTACAAGAGACCCAGTACTTC	CASSPPRAGVQETQYF
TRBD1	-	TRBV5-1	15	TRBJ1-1	TGCGCCAGCAGCTCGGGACAGGGGTATAACACTGAAGCTTTCTTT	CASSSGQGYNTEAFF
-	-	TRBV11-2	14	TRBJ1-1	TGTGCCAGCAGCTTGGGGGCTTACATAACTGAAGCTTTCTTT	CASSLGAYITEAFF
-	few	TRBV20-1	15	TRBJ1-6	TGCAGTGCTAGAGGACTAGGGGAACGTGTCTCACCCCTCCACTTT	CSARGLGERVSPLHF
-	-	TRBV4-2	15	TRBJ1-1	TGTGCCAGCAGCGTTGGCAGGGCGGAGAACACTGTAGCTTTCTTT	CASSVGRAENTVAFF
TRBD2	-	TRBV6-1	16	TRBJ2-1	TGTGCCAGCAGTGCAAGGACTAGCGGGGGGGCAGGTGAGCAGTTCTTC	CASSARTSGGAGEQFF